The entry below gives a single T cell receptor (beta chain) sequence along with its context. What it recognizes is unknown. From germline, CDR1 is MNHEY and CDR2 SMNVEV (reference sequence). This CDR3 has 14 residues. Trimming at V came to 5 bases and at J to 4 bases, leaving 4 bases not matched to a gene. CD45RO-negative CD8 cells positively selected for CCR7 made up the naive population, which excluded terminally differentiated effector memory CD45RA+ cells. These data originate in a study of shared clonotypes between healthy human individuals. Study-wide background: Per-donor plates numbered three CD4 naive, three CD4 memory, two CD8 naive and one CD8 memory.

Assay: immunoSEQ multiplex PCR; the TCRdb copy retains only in-frame clones and omits some. The sample holds roughly 600,000 clones; roughly 98% are singletons and the top ten take less than 0.35%. Points from the study as a whole: Estimated richness values were generally larger in naive subsets than in memory subsets. Clonotypes shared by all four sorted-subset donors had higher generation probabilities than non-shared clonotypes.

This clonotype was obtained from a man aged 25 to 40 in good health. The rearrangement joins TRBV27 to TRBJ2-1; 8 bases line up with TRBD1. The sample consisted of naive CD8+ T cells sorted from blood. The CDR3 coding sequence is TGTGCCAGCAGTGGGACAGGTGGGTACAATGAGCAGTTCTTC. Translation gives CASSGTGGYNEQFF.